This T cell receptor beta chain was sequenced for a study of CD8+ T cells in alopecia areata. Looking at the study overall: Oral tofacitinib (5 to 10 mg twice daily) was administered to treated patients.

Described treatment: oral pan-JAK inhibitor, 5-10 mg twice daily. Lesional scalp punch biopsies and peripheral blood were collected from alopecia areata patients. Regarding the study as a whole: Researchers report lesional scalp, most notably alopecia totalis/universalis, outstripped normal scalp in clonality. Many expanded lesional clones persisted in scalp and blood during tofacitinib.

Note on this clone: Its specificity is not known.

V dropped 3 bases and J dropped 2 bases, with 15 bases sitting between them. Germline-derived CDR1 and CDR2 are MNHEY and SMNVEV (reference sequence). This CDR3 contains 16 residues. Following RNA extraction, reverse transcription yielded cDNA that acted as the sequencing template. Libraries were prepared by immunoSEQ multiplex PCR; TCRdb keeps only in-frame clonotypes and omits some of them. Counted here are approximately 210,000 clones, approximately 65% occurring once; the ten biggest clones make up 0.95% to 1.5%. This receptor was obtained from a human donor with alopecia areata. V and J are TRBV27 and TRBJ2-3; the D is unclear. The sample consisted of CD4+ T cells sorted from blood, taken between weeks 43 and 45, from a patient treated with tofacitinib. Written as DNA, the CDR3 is TGTGCCAGCAGTTTGGGTAAATGGAGCGCCACAGATACGCAGTATTTT. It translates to CASSLGKWSATDTQYF.